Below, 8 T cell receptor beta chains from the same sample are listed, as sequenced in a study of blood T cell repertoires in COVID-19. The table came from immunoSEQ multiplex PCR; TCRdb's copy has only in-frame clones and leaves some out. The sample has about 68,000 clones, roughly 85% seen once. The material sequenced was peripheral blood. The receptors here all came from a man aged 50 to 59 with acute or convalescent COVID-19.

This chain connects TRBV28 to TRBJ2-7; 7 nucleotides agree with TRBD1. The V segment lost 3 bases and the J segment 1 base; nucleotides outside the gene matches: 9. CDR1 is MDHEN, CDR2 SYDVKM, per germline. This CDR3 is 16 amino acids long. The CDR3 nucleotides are TGTGCCAGCAGTTTTGAAGGGACAGAGACGTCCTACGAGCAGTACTTC. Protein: CASSFEGTETSYEQYF.

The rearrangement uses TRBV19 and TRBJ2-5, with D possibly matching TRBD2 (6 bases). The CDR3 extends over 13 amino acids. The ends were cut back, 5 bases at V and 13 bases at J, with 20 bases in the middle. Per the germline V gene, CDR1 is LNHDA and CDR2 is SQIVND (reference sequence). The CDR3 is CASSGGSGAPRYF. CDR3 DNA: TGTGCCAGTAGTGGCGGTAGCGGAGCCCCGAGGTACTTC.

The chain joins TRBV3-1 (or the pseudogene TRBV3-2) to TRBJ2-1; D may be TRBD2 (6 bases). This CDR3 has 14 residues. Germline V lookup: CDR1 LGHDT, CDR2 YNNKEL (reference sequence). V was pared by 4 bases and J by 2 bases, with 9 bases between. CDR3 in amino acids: CASSRDFAYNEQFF. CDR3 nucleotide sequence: TGTGCCAGCAGCCGGGACTTCGCCTACAATGAGCAGTTCTTC.

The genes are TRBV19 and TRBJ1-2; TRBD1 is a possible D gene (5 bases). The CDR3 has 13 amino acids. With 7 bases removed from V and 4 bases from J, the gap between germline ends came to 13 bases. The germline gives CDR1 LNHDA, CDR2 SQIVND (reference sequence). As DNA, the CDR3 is TGTGCCAGTACCACCCGGGACTCCTATGGCTACACCTTC. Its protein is CASTTRDSYGYTF. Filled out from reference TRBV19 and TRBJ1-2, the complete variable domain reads DGGITQSPKYLFRKEGQNVTLSCEQNLNHDAMYWYRQDPGQGLRLIYYSQIVNDFQKGDIAEGYSVSREKKESFPLTVTSAQKNPTAFYLCASTTRDSYGYTFGSGTRLTVV.

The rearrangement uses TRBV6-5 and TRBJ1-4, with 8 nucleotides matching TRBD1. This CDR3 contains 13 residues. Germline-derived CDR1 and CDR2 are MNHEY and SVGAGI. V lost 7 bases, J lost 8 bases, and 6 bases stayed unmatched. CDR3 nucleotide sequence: TGTGCCAGCAAAACAGGGGGTGGCGAAAAACTGTTTTTT. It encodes CASKTGGGEKLFF.

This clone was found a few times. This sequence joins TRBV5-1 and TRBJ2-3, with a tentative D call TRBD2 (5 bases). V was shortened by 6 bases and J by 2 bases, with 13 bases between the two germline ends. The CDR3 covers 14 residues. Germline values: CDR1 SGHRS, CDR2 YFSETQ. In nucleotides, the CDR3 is TGCGCCAGCAAGAGGGCGTTTACCACAGATACGCAGTATTTT. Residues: CASKRAFTTDTQYF.

The CDR3 coding sequence is TGTGCCAGCAGTGTGGCGAGCGACCAACCCTACAATGAGCAGTTCTTC. Protein sequence: CASSVASDQPYNEQFF. The chain links TRBV2 to TRBJ2-1; D gene uncertain. Germline CDR1 is SNHLY and CDR2 is FYNNEI. The length of the CDR3 is 16 residues. Trimming pared 4 bases from V and 2 bases from J, leaving 15 bases between.

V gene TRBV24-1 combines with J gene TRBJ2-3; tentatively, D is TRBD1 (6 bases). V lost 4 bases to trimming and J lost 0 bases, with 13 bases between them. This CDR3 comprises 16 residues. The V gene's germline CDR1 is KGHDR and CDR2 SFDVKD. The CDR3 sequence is CATSDPAGTSTDTQYF. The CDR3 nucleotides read TGTGCCACCAGTGACCCGGCCGGGACAAGCACAGATACGCAGTATTTT.